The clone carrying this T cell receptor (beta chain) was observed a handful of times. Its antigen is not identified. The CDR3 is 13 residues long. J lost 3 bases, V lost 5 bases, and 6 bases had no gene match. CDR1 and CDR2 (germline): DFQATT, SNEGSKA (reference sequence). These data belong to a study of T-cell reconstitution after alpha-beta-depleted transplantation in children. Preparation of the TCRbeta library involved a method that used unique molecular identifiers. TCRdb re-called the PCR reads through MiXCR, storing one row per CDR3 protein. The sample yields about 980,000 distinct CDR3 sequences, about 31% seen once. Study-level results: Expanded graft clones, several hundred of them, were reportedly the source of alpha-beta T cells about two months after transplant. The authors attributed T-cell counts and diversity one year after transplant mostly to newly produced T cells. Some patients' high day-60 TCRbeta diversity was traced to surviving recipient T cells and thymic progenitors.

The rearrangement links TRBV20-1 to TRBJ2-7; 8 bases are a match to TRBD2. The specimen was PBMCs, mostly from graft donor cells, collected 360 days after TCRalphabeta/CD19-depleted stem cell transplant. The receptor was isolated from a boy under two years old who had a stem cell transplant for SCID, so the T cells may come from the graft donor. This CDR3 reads CSASGGSVYEQYF. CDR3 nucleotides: TGCAGTGCTTCGGGGGGGTCCGTCTACGAGCAGTACTTC.